The source of this T cell receptor (beta chain) is a study of blood T cell repertoires in COVID-19. Whole-study context: Specimens from acute and convalescent COVID-19 originated in the United States, Italy and Spain. T cells, B-cell-depleted T cells, or PBMCs provided the cDNA or gDNA that served as material.

In the study's own analysis: Researchers report that nucleated cell counts were estimated from reference gene primer amplification. Sequencing was performed with immunoSEQ multiplex PCR; in TCRdb, only in-frame clones are kept and a portion is missing. V and J calls and clone size are those listed in that table; D and trimming were worked out from the DNA. The sample shows around 260,000 clones, about 86% of them seen only once. Sequenced sample: peripheral blood. This receptor was identified in a man aged 18 to 29 with active or convalescent COVID-19.

The CDR3 DNA follows: TGTGCCAGCGCAACACCGGGACAGCGGAGGGTTAGGCAGTTCTTC. Amino acids: CASATPGQRRVRQFF. This chain uses TRBV11-3 with TRBJ2-1; TRBD1 might be the D (7 bases). CDR1 is SGHNT, CDR2 YENEEA, per germline. The germline V and J ends were trimmed by 8 bases and 12 bases, with 26 bases remaining between them. The CDR3 is 15 residues long.